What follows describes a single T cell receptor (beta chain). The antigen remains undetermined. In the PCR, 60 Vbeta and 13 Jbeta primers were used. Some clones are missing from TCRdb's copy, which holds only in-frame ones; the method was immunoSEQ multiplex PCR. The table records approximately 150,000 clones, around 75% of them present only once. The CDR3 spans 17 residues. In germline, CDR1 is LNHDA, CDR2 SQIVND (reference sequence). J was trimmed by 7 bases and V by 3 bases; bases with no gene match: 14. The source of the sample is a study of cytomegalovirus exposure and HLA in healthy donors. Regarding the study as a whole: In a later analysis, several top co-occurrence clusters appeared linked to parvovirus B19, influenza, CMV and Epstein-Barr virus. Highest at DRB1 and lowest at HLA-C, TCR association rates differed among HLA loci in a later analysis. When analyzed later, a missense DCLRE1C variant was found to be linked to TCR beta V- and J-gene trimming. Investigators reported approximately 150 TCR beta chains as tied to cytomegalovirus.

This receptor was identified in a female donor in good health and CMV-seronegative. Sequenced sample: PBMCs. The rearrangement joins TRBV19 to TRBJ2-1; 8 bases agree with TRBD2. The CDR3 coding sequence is TGTGCCAGTAGTATGGAGGGGATAGTAGCGGGAAAGAATGAGCAGTTCTTC. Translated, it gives CASSMEGIVAGKNEQFF.